These 16 T cell receptor beta chains were all obtained from the same sample, sequenced in a study of blood T cell repertoires in COVID-19. Some clones are missing from TCRdb's copy, which holds only in-frame ones; the method was immunoSEQ multiplex PCR. The profile shows approximately 290,000 clones, over 75% of them singletons. Sequencing input: peripheral blood. These receptors were collected from a human donor with COVID-19, enrolled during active disease. The donor label of this sample is uncertain.

CDR3 sequence: CASSPPGAGEAFF. In DNA form, the CDR3 reads TGTGCCAGTAGTCCCCCGGGTGCTGGTGAAGCTTTCTTT. The chain joins TRBV19 to TRBJ1-1; D unclear. From germline, CDR1 is LNHDA and CDR2 SQIVND (reference sequence). The length of the CDR3 is 13 residues. Trimming cost V 5 bases and J 7 bases, with 14 bases left between them.

The chain combines TRBV24-1 with TRBJ2-3; the match to TRBD2 covers 8 bases. With V trimmed by 1 base and J by 7 bases, 9 bases remained unmatched. This CDR3 spans 16 amino acids. Germline assignment: CDR1 KGHDR and CDR2 SFDVKD. CDR3: CATSDFKAGESNTQYF. The CDR3 DNA reads TGTGCCACCAGTGATTTCAAAGCGGGAGAGTCAAATACGCAGTATTTT.

The chain recombines TRBV3-1 (or the pseudogene TRBV3-2) with TRBJ1-2; maybe TRBD1 (6 bases). CDR1 is LGHDT and CDR2 is YNNKEL in the germline V gene (reference sequence). V was clipped by 1 base and J by 0 bases, with 9 bases between them. The CDR3 contains 15 residues. The CDR3 loop reads CASSQGQAANYGYTF. The CDR3 coding sequence is TGTGCCAGCAGCCAAGGACAGGCTGCTAACTATGGCTACACCTTC.

This clone came up once. V and J are TRBV6-5 and TRBJ1-2, with TRBD1 identical over 7 bases. CDR1 and CDR2 from the germline V gene are MNHEY and SVGAGI. V trimming: 6 bases; J trimming: 2 bases; junction bases outside the gene matches: 6. The CDR3 covers 14 residues. CDR3: CASSPRTGNYGYTF. CDR3 DNA sequence: TGTGCCAGCAGCCCCAGGACAGGAAACTATGGCTACACCTTC.

The chain recombines TRBV29-1 with TRBJ2-7; D not certain. Trimming removed 4 bases from V and 2 bases from J, with 15 bases in between. CDR3 length equals 14 residues. CDR1 and CDR2 from the germline V gene are SQVTM and ANQGSEA. The CDR3 bases are TGCAGCGTTGCACGCCAGGCGTCAACCTACGAGCAGTACTTC. Encoded protein: CSVARQASTYEQYF.

The table lists this clone with a count of one. The chain employs TRBV19 and TRBJ1-1; 9 bases are a match to TRBD1. V shed 0 bases, J shed 3 bases, and the junction held 5 bases outside the gene matches. Germline V gene data show CDR1 as LNHDA and CDR2 as SQIVND (reference sequence). This CDR3 is built from 16 residues. The CDR3 loop is CASSIEGQGLDTEAFF. CDR3 nucleotide sequence: TGTGCCAGTAGTATAGAGGGACAGGGTTTAGACACTGAAGCTTTCTTT.

A single count supports this clone. The chain recombines TRBV6-4 with TRBJ2-7; 7 bases align to TRBD2. After removal of 3 bases from V and 6 bases from J, the junction contained 8 bases not matched to a gene. The V gene's germline CDR1 is MRHNA and CDR2 SNTAGT. This CDR3 contains 14 residues. CDR3 sequence reads: CASSEGPSSGEQYF. The CDR3 coding sequence is TGTGCCAGCAGTGAGGGTCCCTCTAGCGGCGAGCAGTACTTC.

The V call is TRBV9, the J call TRBJ1-4; TRBD1 aligns across 8 bases. CDR1 SGDLS and CDR2 YYNGEE come from the germline V gene. The CDR3 covers 14 residues. V lost 2 bases and J lost 8; bases outside the gene matches: 5. The CDR3 reads CASSVGAGGEKLFF. The CDR3 DNA reads TGTGCCAGCAGCGTCGGGGCAGGGGGCGAAAAACTGTTTTTT.

This chain links TRBV5-1 with TRBJ2-2; maybe TRBD1 (5 bases). Trimming shortened V by 0 bases and J by 0 bases, and 9 bases separated the two germline ends. This CDR3 spans 16 amino acids. CDR1 is SGHRS and CDR2 is YFSETQ in the germline V gene. This CDR3 is CASSLEGLPNTGELFF. CDR3 nucleotide sequence: TGCGCCAGCAGCTTGGAGGGGTTACCGAACACCGGGGAGCTGTTTTTT.

This chain connects TRBV6-5 to TRBJ2-7; tentative D call: TRBD2 (6 bases). The ends were cut back, 5 bases at V and 0 bases at J, with 11 bases in the middle. CDR3 size: 14 residues. From germline, CDR1 is MNHEY and CDR2 SVGAGI. CDR3 bases: TGTGCCAGCAGTCCTTGGGGGGACTCCTACGAGCAGTACTTC. Protein: CASSPWGDSYEQYF.

The chain links TRBV30 to TRBJ2-1; the D gene is possibly TRBD1 (5 bases). Germline lookup yields CDR1 GTSNPN and CDR2 SVGIG (reference sequence). This CDR3 contains 15 residues. Trimming cost V 1 base and J 9 bases, with 19 bases left between them. CDR3 region: CAWSAAWGFSGEQFF. The CDR3 DNA reads as TGTGCCTGGAGTGCGGCTTGGGGCTTTTCAGGTGAGCAGTTCTTC.

The rearrangement joins TRBV21-1 to TRBJ1-4; no DNA check was done on the table's D call, TRBD1. TRBV21-1 is reported as a pseudogene. The CDR3 spans 12 residues. This CDR3 reads CASNSRGEKLFF. CDR3 nucleotide sequence: TGTGCCAGCAATTCCAGGGGGGAAAAACTGTTTTTT.

The chain has TRBV5-1 and TRBJ2-1; TRBD1 agrees at 10 bases. Per germline, CDR1 SGHRS and CDR2 YFSETQ. V shed 4 bases, J shed 8 bases, and the junction held 12 bases outside the gene matches. The CDR3 has 16 amino acids. CDR3 in amino acids: CASSIQTGGAFYEQFF. CDR3 in DNA: TGCGCCAGCAGCATACAGACAGGGGGCGCATTCTATGAGCAGTTCTTC.

This chain's CDR3 is CASSEYRGGGSPLHF. In nucleotides, the CDR3 is TGTGCCAGCAGTGAATATCGGGGAGGGGGATCACCCCTCCACTTT. J is TRBJ1-6 and V is TRBV25-1; perhaps TRBD1 as D (6 bases). CDR1 MGHDK and CDR2 SYGVNS come from the germline V gene. Trimming cost V 0 bases and J 10 bases, with 13 bases left between them. This CDR3 comprises 15 residues.

The chain is built from TRBV3-1 (or the pseudogene TRBV3-2) and TRBJ2-3; TRBD2 matches at 13 bases. This CDR3 comprises 15 residues. Trimming took 4 bases from V and 8 from J; bases not matched to a gene: 6. The V gene's germline CDR1 is LGHDT and CDR2 YNNKEL (reference sequence). CDR3 loop: CASSLLAGGRGTQYF. In DNA, the CDR3 is TGTGCCAGCAGCCTACTAGCGGGAGGGCGGGGTACGCAGTATTTT.

This clone was detected only a few times. The rearrangement joins TRBV19 to TRBJ1-2, with no clear D. The CDR3 runs to 14 residues. The V and J ends lost 4 bases and 8 bases respectively, with 17 bases between them. From germline, CDR1 is LNHDA and CDR2 SQIVND (reference sequence). CDR3 DNA sequence: TGTGCCAGTAGTACCCAAACAGACAACGGCGGCTACACCTTC. It specifies CASSTQTDNGGYTF.